This T cell receptor beta chain came from a study of blood T cell repertoires in COVID-19. Overall study context: T cells, B-cell-depleted T cells, or PBMCs provided the cDNA or gDNA that served as material.

Original handling: Nucleated cell counts were estimated from reference gene primer amplification. Sequencing used immunoSEQ multiplex PCR; TCRdb keeps in-frame clones, though not all of them. The V and J calls and clone size are taken from that table; D and trimming were inferred from the DNA. The sample lists over 100,000 clones; 75% to 85% were seen once. The V gene end was trimmed by 6 bases and the J gene end by 5 bases; junction bases not matched to a gene: 11. The germline gives CDR1 MNHEY, CDR2 SVGEGT. The length of the CDR3 is 15 residues. The sample holds a few counts of this clone. The sequencing input was peripheral blood. The chain uses TRBV6-2 or TRBV6-3 and TRBJ2-7; 9 bases fit TRBD2. The receptor's source is a human donor in a cohort sampled during active COVID-19. The CDR3 DNA reads TGTGCCAGCAGCTATCATAGCGGGGGACCCGACGAGCAGTACTTC. Encoded protein: CASSYHSGGPDEQYF.